Listed here are 29 T cell receptor beta chains from one sample, sequenced in a study of breast tumors, draining lymph nodes, adjacent tissues. MiXCR was run by TCRdb on the multiplex PCR reads, yielding one entry per CDR3 protein. Counted here are 150,000 to 200,000 distinct CDR3 sequences, about 30% occurring once; the ten biggest clones make up around 4.5%. Axillary draining lymph nodes of breast cancer patients supplied the node samples. The sequenced sample consisted of axillary lymph node tissue. The receptors come from a female donor with breast cancer. Some clones in this sample may be carry-over from other donors' samples.

This clonotype has ten or more counts. This sequence joins TRBV12-3 or TRBV12-4 and TRBJ2-2; D might be TRBD1 (6 bases). The CDR3 loop spans 13 amino acids. V was cut by 7 bases and J by 7 bases, with 13 bases left in between. In nucleotides, the CDR3 is TGTGCCAGCATAAACAGGGACGGCGGGGAGCTGTTTTTT. Its protein is CASINRDGGELFF.

The rearrangement joins TRBV5-1 to TRBJ2-5, with 7 positions matching TRBD2. Germline V gene lookup returns CDR1 SGHRS and CDR2 YFSETQ. The trim removed 5 bases at V and 1 base at J, leaving 11 bases unmatched. This CDR3 is 16 amino acids long. CDR3 DNA sequence: TGCGCCAGCAGTCTCGGGGTAGCGGGTCTCCAAGAGACCCAGTACTTC. Amino acids: CASSLGVAGLQETQYF.

To note about this clonotype: Germline is not matched at one junction end, which may reflect a read error. The CDR3 spells CASSHSTGYQETQYF. DNA of the CDR3: TGTGCCAGCAGTCACTCGACAGGGTACCAAGAGACCCAGTACTTC. This chain links TRBV6-5 with TRBJ2-5; 7 nucleotides agree with TRBD1. In germline, CDR1 is MNHEY, CDR2 SVGAGI. This CDR3 is 15 amino acids long.

On this clonotype itself: A much larger clone sits a single nucleotide away, making a read error possible. V is TRBV2 and J is TRBJ2-1; TRBD2 agrees at 8 bases. The CDR3 extends over 16 amino acids. Germline CDR1 reads SNHLY; CDR2 reads FYNNEI. With V trimmed by 0 bases and J by 16 bases, 17 bases remained unmatched. For the CDR3, the DNA is TGTGCCAGCAGTGAAGCGCTTATAGCGGGATCCGCCAAACGATTCTTC. This gives the protein CASSEALIAGSAKRFF.

This clonotype has more than one count but fewer than ten. The rearrangement joins TRBV7-2 to TRBJ1-1; possible D gene TRBD1, 5 bases. Per germline, CDR1 SGHTA and CDR2 FQGNSA. Trimming shortened V by 5 bases and J by 6 bases, and 16 bases separated the two germline ends. This CDR3 comprises 14 residues. Here the CDR3 reads CASSIGLRVPEAFF. CDR3 coding DNA: TGTGCCAGCAGCATCGGACTCAGGGTTCCTGAAGCTTTCTTT.

Comments on this clonotype: A much bigger clone sits one base away, suggesting this may be a read error. The chain uses TRBV5-5 and TRBJ2-5; a weak D match, TRBD2 (5 bases). CDR1 is SGHKS and CDR2 is YYEKEE in the germline V gene (reference sequence). The CDR3 runs 15 residues. Trimming pared 3 bases from V and 3 bases from J, leaving 15 bases between. CDR3 nucleotides: TGTGCCAGCAGCTCGGGGTCCTCGGGCGAAGAGACCCAGTACTTC. This translates into CASSSGSSGEETQYF.

In the case of this clonotype: The junction departs from germline at one end; a sequencing error may be responsible. The gene calls are TRBV19 and TRBJ2-5, with 9 bases fitting TRBD2. The germline V gene encodes CDR1 LNHDA and CDR2 SQIVND (reference sequence). The CDR3 contains 15 residues. Here the CDR3 DNA reads TGTGCCAGTAGACCTTATGGGACTAGCCAAAAGACCCAGTACTTC. It translates to CASRPYGTSQKTQYF.

This clonotype was seen ten or more times. The chain has TRBV5-4 and TRBJ2-7, with a tentative D call TRBD2 (7 bases). The CDR3 consists of 14 residues. The ends were cut back, 6 bases at V and 3 bases at J, with 16 bases in the middle. Germline V gives CDR1 SGHNT, CDR2 YYREEE (reference sequence). The CDR3 loop is CASTTSGGLYEQYF. CDR3 in DNA: TGTGCCAGCACTACCTCGGGGGGCCTCTACGAGCAGTACTTC.

This clonotype occurred a few times. A much larger clonotype is one base distant, so this may be a read error. The conserved phenylalanine or tryptophan is not found at the CDR3 terminus, so this likely reflects a read error. This chain connects TRBV20-1 to TRBJ2-7; D is possibly TRBD2 (7 bases). The CDR3 is 13 residues long. V lost 5 bases, J lost 5 bases, and 16 bases lay in between. Germline V lookup: CDR1 DFQATT, CDR2 SNEGSKA (reference sequence). In nucleotides, the CDR3 is TGCAGTGCTCTGAGGGGGGGCACTGACGAGCAGTACCTC. Amino acids: CSALRGGTDEQYL.

This clonotype was found once. The chain couples TRBV2 to TRBJ2-7; 10 bases match TRBD2. CDR1 SNHLY and CDR2 FYNNEI come from the germline V gene. The trim removed 6 bases at V and 2 bases at J, leaving 19 bases unmatched. The CDR3 covers 19 residues. The CDR3 DNA reads as TGTGCCAGCAGCCGATTTGGACGGGTGACTAGCGGGTTTCCCTACGAGCAGTACTTC. It yields the protein CASSRFGRVTSGFPYEQYF.

This chain connects TRBV24-1 to TRBJ2-7, with TRBD2 matching over 10 bases. The CDR3 has 18 residues. Looked up from germline, CDR1 is KGHDR and CDR2 is SFDVKD. With 4 bases clipped from V and 6 bases from J, the junction kept 17 bases outside the gene matches. The CDR3 coding sequence is TGTGCCACCAGTGACCGGCGGCTAGCGGGAGACATGAGGAGCGAGCAGTACTTC. Encoded protein: CATSDRRLAGDMRSEQYF.

This clonotype appeared many times. This rearrangement joins TRBV5-1 to TRBJ2-1, with D tentatively TRBD2 (7 bases). The V end was cut by 2 bases, the J end by 6 bases, with 9 bases between. This CDR3 region has 13 residues. The germline CDR1 and CDR2 sequences are SGHRS and YFSETQ. The CDR3 is CASSLGGANEQFF. The CDR3 DNA reads as TGCGCCAGCAGCTTAGGGGGGGCCAATGAGCAGTTCTTC.

Concerning this clonotype: A clone one base away is much larger, so this may be a read error. The CDR3 DNA is TGTGCCGGCAGTCCCGGGACCCGAGGTCTCGAGCAGTACTTC. It is translated as CAGSPGTRGLEQYF. This chain joins TRBV28 and TRBJ2-7; D assignment may be TRBD1 or TRBD2 (5 bases each). Germline V CDR1 and CDR2: MDHEN, SYDVKM. The CDR3 runs to 14 residues.

This clonotype was detected ten times or more. This chain links TRBV7-8 with TRBJ2-2; the D is unclear. Germline V gives CDR1 SGHVS, CDR2 FQNEAQ. V gave up 2 bases and J gave up 2 bases, with 6 bases separating them. This CDR3 comprises 14 residues. Here the CDR3 reads CASSLTRNTGELFF. CDR3 DNA: TGTGCCAGCAGCTTAACCAGAAACACCGGGGAGCTGTTTTTT.

This clonotype was seen many times. The rearrangement links TRBV7-2 to TRBJ2-5, with a tentative D call TRBD1 (5 bases). Germline CDR1 is SGHTA and CDR2 is FQGNSA. Trimming took off 3 bases at V and 4 bases at J, with 9 bases between the two ends. The CDR3 runs to 13 residues. CDR3 sequence reads: CASSFKGIETQYF. The CDR3 DNA reads as TGTGCCAGCAGCTTCAAGGGGATAGAGACCCAGTACTTC.

In its sample, this clonotype was seen a few times. The J gene is TRBJ1-6, the V gene TRBV19, with D hard to call. The CDR3 spans 13 residues. V was clipped by 4 bases and J by 13 bases, with 14 bases between them. Germline values: CDR1 LNHDA, CDR2 SQIVND (reference sequence). The CDR3, as DNA: TGTGCCAGTAGTACCGGCCTGGAAGCGCCCCTCCACTTT. Its protein product is CASSTGLEAPLHF.

This clonotype has more than one count but fewer than ten. The genes are TRBV19 and TRBJ2-5; 8 bases agree with TRBD2. Germline loops: CDR1 LNHDA, CDR2 SQIVND (reference sequence). The CDR3 extends over 14 amino acids. J was trimmed by 2 bases and V by 4 bases; bases with no gene match: 3. CDR3 coding DNA: TGTGCCAGTAGTAAACCGGGGGGGCAAGAGACCCAGTACTTC. Translation gives CASSKPGGQETQYF.

This chain joins TRBV12-3 or TRBV12-4 and TRBJ2-1, with 13 bases that match TRBD2. The ends lost 8 bases at V and 11 bases at J; junction bases unmatched: 6. CDR3 length: 13 amino acids. CDR3 bases: TGTGCCAGCGGACTAGCGGGAGCTAGTAAGCAGTTCTTC. Amino acids: CASGLAGASKQFF.

In the case of this clonotype: The junction differs from germline at one of its ends, possibly a read error. The chain couples TRBV6-6 to TRBJ1-2; D is unclear. Germline V lookup: CDR1 MNHNY, CDR2 SVGAGI (reference sequence). The CDR3 totals 12 residues. The CDR3 here is CASSLTAAGVPF. CDR3 DNA sequence: TGTGCCAGCTCCCTTACTGCGGCCGGCGTCCCCTTC.

This clonotype was seen repeatedly, ten times or more. The chain is built from TRBV7-2 and TRBJ2-5, with TRBD2 matching over 8 bases. V gave up 1 base and J gave up 2 bases; unmatched junction bases: 6. Germline V gives CDR1 SGHTA, CDR2 FQGNSA. The CDR3 has 16 amino acids. The CDR3 sequence is CASSLVGGGKQETQYF. The CDR3, as DNA: TGTGCCAGCAGCTTAGTTGGCGGGGGGAAACAAGAGACCCAGTACTTC.

The rearrangement joins TRBV6-2 or TRBV6-3 to TRBJ2-5; 8 nucleotides line up with TRBD1. Germline trimming cut 5 bases from V and 4 bases from J; bases unmatched to any gene: 9. CDR1 is MNHEY and CDR2 is SVGEGT in the germline V gene. The CDR3 is made up of 15 amino acids. The chain's CDR3 is CASSHPTTGAETQYF. In DNA, the CDR3 is TGTGCCAGCAGTCACCCCACGACAGGGGCAGAGACCCAGTACTTC.

This clonotype was seen ten or more times. The CDR3 region has the DNA TGTGCCAGCAGCCCTGGACAGGGGGTAGAGACCCAGTACTTC. This sequence encodes CASSPGQGVETQYF. The chain combines TRBV9 with TRBJ2-5; 10 bases agree with TRBD1. Germline V gives CDR1 SGDLS, CDR2 YYNGEE. V shed 4 bases, J shed 4 bases, and the junction held 4 bases outside the gene matches. The CDR3 is made up of 14 amino acids.

This clonotype was found a few times. The rearrangement uses TRBV10-3 and TRBJ1-1; TRBD1 agrees at 7 bases. V shed 2 bases, J shed 1 base, and the junction held 4 bases outside the gene matches. Germline V gene lookup returns CDR1 ENHRY and CDR2 SYGVKD. The length of the CDR3 is 15 residues. The chain's CDR3 is CAISETGTANTEAFF. The CDR3 DNA follows: TGTGCCATCAGTGAGACTGGGACAGCGAACACTGAAGCTTTCTTT.

This chain links TRBV11-2 with TRBJ1-2, with D perhaps matching TRBD1 (5 bases). CDR1 and CDR2 from the germline V gene are SGHAT and FQNNGV. The CDR3 loop spans 15 amino acids. V lost 3 bases and J 1 base, leaving 12 bases between the germline ends. In nucleotides, the CDR3 is TGTGCCAGCAGCTTGTATGGGGCGAGTAACTATGGCTACACCTTC. Protein product: CASSLYGASNYGYTF.

Worth noting for this clonotype: A much bigger clone sits one base away, suggesting this may be a read error. The chain is built from TRBV6-5 and TRBJ1-2, with D possibly TRBD1 on 5 matching bases. The V and J ends lost 5 bases and 2 bases respectively, with 9 bases between them. This CDR3 spans 13 amino acids. The germline CDR1 and CDR2 sequences are MNHEY and SVGAGI. The CDR3 sequence is CASSQGRNYGYTF. DNA for the CDR3: TGTGCCAGCAGTCAGGGCAGAAACTATGGCTACACCTTC.

This clonotype turned up a few times. The genes are TRBV6-2 or TRBV6-3 and TRBJ1-5, with a possible D match to TRBD1 (5 bases). The CDR3 loop spans 15 amino acids. Germline assignment: CDR1 MNHEY and CDR2 SVGEGT. Trimming pared 7 bases from V and 3 bases from J, leaving 16 bases between. The CDR3 region has the DNA TGTGCCAGCACCCCCCGGGGGGGTCTCAATCAGCCCCAGCATTTT. It yields the protein CASTPRGGLNQPQHF.

In its sample, this clonotype was seen many times. V gene TRBV7-8 combines with J gene TRBJ1-3; no clear D. V lost 7 bases, J lost 2 bases, and 15 bases lay in between. The CDR3 is made up of 15 amino acids. CDR1 and CDR2 from the germline V gene are SGHVS and FQNEAQ. CDR3 nucleotides: TGTGCCAGCACCCAAGCCTACTCCCCTGGAAACACCATATATTTT. Encoded protein: CASTQAYSPGNTIYF.

This clonotype came up many times. J is TRBJ2-3 and V is TRBV7-8; maybe TRBD2 (7 bases). In germline, CDR1 is SGHVS, CDR2 FQNEAQ. Trimming took 0 bases from V and 8 from J, leaving 33 bases between them. The CDR3 has 21 amino acids. The CDR3 is CASSLAGGAGATSVIWVTQYF. The CDR3 coding sequence is TGTGCCAGCAGCTTAGCGGGGGGGGCGGGGGCTACTTCCGTCATTTGGGTTACGCAGTATTTT.

This chain joins TRBV5-5 and TRBJ2-7; D remains ambiguous. The V end lost 0 bases, the J end lost 4 bases, and 11 bases lay between the germline ends. This CDR3 has 14 amino acids. Germline V CDR1 and CDR2: SGHKS, YYEKEE (reference sequence). The CDR3 coding sequence is TGTGCCAGCAGCTTGGAGGATACCACTTACGAGCAGTACTTC. Translating gives CASSLEDTTYEQYF. The full variable domain, its missing parts supplied by reference TRBV5-5 and TRBJ2-7, is DAGVTQSPTHLIKTRGQQVTLRCSPISGHKSVSWYQQVLGQGPQFIFQYYEKEERGRGNFPDRFSARQFPNYSSELNVNALLLGDSALYLCASSLEDTTYEQYFGPGTRLTVT.